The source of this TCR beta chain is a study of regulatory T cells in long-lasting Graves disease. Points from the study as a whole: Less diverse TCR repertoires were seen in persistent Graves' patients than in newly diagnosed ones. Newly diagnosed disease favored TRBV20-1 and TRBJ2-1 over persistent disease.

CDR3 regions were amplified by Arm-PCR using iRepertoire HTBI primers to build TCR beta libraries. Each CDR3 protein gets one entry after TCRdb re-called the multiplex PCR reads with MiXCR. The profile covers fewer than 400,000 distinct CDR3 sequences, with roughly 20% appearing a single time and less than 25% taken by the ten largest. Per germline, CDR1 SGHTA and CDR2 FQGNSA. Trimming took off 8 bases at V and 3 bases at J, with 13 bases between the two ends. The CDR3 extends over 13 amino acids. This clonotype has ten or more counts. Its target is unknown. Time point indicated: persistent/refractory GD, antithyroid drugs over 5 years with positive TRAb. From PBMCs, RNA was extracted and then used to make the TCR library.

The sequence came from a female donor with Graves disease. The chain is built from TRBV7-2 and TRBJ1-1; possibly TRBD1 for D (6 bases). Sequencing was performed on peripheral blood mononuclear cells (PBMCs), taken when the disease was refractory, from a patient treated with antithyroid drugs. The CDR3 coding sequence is TGTGCCAGCCTTAGGGGGGTTGACACTGAAGCTTTCTTT. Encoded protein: CASLRGVDTEAFF.